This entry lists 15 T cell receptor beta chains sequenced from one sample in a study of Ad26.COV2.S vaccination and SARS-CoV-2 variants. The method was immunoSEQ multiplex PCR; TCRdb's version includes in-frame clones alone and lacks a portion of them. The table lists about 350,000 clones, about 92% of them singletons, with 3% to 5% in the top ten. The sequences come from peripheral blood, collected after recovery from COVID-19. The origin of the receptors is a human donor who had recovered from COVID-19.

The DNA of the CDR3 is TGTGCCAGCAGTGCTATCAGGGTTCAATCGGGCAGCGGGGAGCTGTTTTTT. This encodes CASSAIRVQSGSGELFF. The V gene is TRBV2, the J gene TRBJ2-2, with a tentative D call TRBD1 (5 bases). The CDR3 loop spans 17 amino acids. Germline V gene data show CDR1 as SNHLY and CDR2 as FYNNEI. V gave up 4 bases and J gave up 7 bases, with 22 bases separating them.

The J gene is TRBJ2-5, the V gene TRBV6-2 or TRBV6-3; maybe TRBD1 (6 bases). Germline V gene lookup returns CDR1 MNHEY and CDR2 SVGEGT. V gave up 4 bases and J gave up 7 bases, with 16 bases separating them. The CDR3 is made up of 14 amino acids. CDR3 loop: CASSSRDTGMTQYF. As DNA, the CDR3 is TGTGCCAGCAGTTCCCGGGACACTGGAATGACCCAGTACTTC.

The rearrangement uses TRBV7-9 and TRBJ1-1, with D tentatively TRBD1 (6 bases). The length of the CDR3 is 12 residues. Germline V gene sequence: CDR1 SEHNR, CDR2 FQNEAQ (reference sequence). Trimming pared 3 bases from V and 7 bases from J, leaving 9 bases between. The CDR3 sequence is CASSFSRGEAFF. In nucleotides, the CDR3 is TGTGCCAGCAGCTTTAGCAGGGGTGAAGCTTTCTTT.

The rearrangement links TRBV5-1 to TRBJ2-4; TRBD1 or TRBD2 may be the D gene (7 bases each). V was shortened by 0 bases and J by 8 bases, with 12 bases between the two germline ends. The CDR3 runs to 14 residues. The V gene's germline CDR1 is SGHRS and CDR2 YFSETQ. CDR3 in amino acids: CASSLAPGGDIQYF. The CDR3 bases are TGCGCCAGCAGCTTGGCCCCAGGGGGGGACATTCAGTACTTC.

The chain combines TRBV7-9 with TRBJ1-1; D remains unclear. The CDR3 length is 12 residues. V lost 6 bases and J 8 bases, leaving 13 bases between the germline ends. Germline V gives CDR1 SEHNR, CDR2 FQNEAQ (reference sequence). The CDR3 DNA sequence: TGTGCCAGCAGACCCCGGTTGACCGAAGCTTTCTTT. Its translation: CASRPRLTEAFF.

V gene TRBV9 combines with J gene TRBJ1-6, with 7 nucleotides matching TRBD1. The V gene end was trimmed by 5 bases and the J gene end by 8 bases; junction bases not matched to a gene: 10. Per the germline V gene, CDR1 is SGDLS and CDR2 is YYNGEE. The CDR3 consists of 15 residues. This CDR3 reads CASSATGQPYSPLHF. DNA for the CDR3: TGTGCCAGCAGTGCGACGGGACAGCCCTATTCACCCCTCCACTTT.

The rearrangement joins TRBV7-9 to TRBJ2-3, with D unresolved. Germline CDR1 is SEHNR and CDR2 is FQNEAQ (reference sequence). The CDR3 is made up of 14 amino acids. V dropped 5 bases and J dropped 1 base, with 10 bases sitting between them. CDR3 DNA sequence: TGTGCCAGCAGCCCCGCCTTTGGCACAGATACGCAGTATTTT. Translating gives CASSPAFGTDTQYF.

CDR3 coding DNA: TGTGCCAGCAGCCAAAGCGGGGAGCTGTTTTTT. This translates into CASSQSGELFF. The V call is TRBV11-3, the J call TRBJ2-2; D is unresolved. CDR3 length equals 11 residues. Germline CDR1 SGHNT, CDR2 YENEEA. V was cut by 5 bases and J by 7 bases, with 5 bases left in between.

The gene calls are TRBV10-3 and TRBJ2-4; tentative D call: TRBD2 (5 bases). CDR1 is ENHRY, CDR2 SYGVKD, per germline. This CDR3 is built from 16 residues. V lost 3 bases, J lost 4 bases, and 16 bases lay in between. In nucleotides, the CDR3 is TGTGCCATCAGTGAATCAACTAGAACAGCAAAAAACATTCAGTACTTC. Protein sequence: CAISESTRTAKNIQYF.

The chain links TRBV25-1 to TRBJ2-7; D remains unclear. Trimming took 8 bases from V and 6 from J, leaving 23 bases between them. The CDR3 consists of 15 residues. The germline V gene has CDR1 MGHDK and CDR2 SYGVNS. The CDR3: CASSERAPSKGEQYF. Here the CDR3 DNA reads TGTGCCAGCTCGGAAAGGGCCCCCAGTAAGGGCGAGCAGTACTTC.

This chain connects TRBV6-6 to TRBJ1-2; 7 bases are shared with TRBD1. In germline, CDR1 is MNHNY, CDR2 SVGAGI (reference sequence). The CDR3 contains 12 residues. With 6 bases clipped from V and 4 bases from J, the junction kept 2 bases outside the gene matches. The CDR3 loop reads CASRRDSYGYTF. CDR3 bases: TGTGCCAGCAGACGGGACAGCTATGGCTACACCTTC.

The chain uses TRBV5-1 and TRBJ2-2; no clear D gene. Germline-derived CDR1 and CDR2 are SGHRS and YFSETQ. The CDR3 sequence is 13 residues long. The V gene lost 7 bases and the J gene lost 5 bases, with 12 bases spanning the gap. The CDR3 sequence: CASRGPLTGELFF. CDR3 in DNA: TGCGCCAGCCGTGGGCCCTTGACCGGGGAGCTGTTTTTT.

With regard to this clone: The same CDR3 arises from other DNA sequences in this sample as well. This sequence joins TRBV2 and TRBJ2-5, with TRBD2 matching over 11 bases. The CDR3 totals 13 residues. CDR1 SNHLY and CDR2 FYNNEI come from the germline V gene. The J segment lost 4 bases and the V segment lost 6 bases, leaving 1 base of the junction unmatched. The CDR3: CASRGTSGETQYF. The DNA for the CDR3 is TGTGCCAGCAGGGGGACTAGCGGAGAGACCCAGTACTTC.

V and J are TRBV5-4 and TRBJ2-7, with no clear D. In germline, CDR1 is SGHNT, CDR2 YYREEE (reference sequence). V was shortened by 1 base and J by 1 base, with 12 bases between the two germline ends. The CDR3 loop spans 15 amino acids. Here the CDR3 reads CASSLRREISYEQYF. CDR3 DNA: TGTGCCAGCAGCTTGCGGAGAGAAATATCCTACGAGCAGTACTTC.

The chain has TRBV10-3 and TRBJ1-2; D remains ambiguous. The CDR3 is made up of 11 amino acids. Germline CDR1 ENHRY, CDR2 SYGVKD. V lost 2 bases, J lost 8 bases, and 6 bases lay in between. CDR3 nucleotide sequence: TGTGCCATCAGTGAGGTAGGGGGCTACACCTTC. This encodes CAISEVGGYTF.